This is a list of T cell receptor beta chains from one sample in a study of blood T cell repertoires in COVID-19. Here immunoSEQ multiplex PCR was the method, and the copy in TCRdb shows in-frame clones only, minus some. The data contain 80,000 to 95,000 clones, around four fifths of them singletons. The sequenced sample consisted of peripheral blood. The receptors originated from a woman older than 75 with acute or convalescent COVID-19. The CDR3 runs from the conserved cysteine through the conserved F or W. Fields, in order: D gene, J gene, clone size, V gene, CDR3 DNA, CDR3 protein. D genes are given only for firm matches. Clone size, where shown, is once, few, many, or a class for clones that have expanded.

>TRBD1|TRBJ1-5|NA|TRBV7-8
TGTGCCACCCAGACAGGGCCTGATCAGCCCCAGCATTTT
CATQTGPDQPQHF
>TRBD2|TRBJ2-3|NA|TRBV4-1
TGCGCCAGCAGCCCCTGGACTAGCGGGTCTAGCACAGATACGCAGTATTTT
CASSPWTSGSSTDTQYF
>NA|TRBJ2-3|NA|TRBV11-3
TGTGCCAGCAGCTTAGACGGACAATCCTCCGATACGCAGTATTTT
CASSLDGQSSDTQYF
>NA|TRBJ1-2|NA|TRBV10-3
TGTGCCATCAGTGGGGAGGGGGGGCGCGCCTATGGCTACACCTTC
CAISGEGGRAYGYTF
>NA|TRBJ2-3|NA|TRBV6-5
TGTGCCAGCAGCCAGGGACTTTCTAGCACAGATACGCAGTATTTT
CASSQGLSSTDTQYF
>NA|TRBJ2-3|NA|TRBV5-1
TGCGCCAGCAAAATCGACCCGGGTAGCACAGATACGCAGTATTTT
CASKIDPGSTDTQYF
>NA|TRBJ1-2|medium-sized|TRBV7-3
TGTGCCAGCAGCCCCGGACTGGGATTGAACTATGGCTACACCTTC
CASSPGLGLNYGYTF
>NA|TRBJ2-7|once|TRBV19
TGTGCCAGTAGTAACCCGACAGGTGCCTCCTACGAGCAGTACTTC
CASSNPTGASYEQYF
>TRBD1|TRBJ1-2|NA|TRBV5-8
TGTGCCAGCACCCTACAGGGGGACTATGGCTACACCTTC
CASTLQGDYGYTF
>NA|TRBJ1-2|large|TRBV27
TGTGCCAGCACCTCCGCAACAGGGCCCTATGGCTACACCTTC
CASTSATGPYGYTF
>NA|TRBJ2-2|NA|TRBV28
TGTGCCAGCAGTTTAGGGGCGGGAACCGGGGAGCTGTTTTTT
CASSLGAGTGELFF
>TRBD1|TRBJ1-2|NA|TRBV5-1
TGCGCCAGCAGCTACCGGGACAGGGATAGCTACACCTTC
CASSYRDRDSYTF
>NA|TRBJ1-1|few|TRBV5-8
TGTGCCAGCAGCTTCGAACCCCCGTCTAGAGAAGCTTTCTTT
CASSFEPPSREAFF
>TRBD2|TRBJ2-1|NA|TRBV15
TGTGCCACCAGCATTGCGGGAGCCTACAATGAGCAGTTCTTC
CATSIAGAYNEQFF
>NA|TRBJ2-7|NA|TRBV6-1
TGTGCCAGCAGTGAATCGGGACTTCTTTACGAGCAGTACTTC
CASSESGLLYEQYF
>TRBD2|TRBJ2-7|NA|TRBV11-2
TGTGCCAGCAGCTTTGGGACTAGCGGCTACGAGCAGTACTTC
CASSFGTSGYEQYF
>TRBD1|TRBJ2-7|NA|TRBV29-1
TGCAGCTTCGACGACAGGGGAGGCGAGCAGTACTTC
CSFDDRGGEQYF
>NA|TRBJ1-1|once|TRBV19
TGTGCCAGTAGTAAGGGAGGGGGCACTGAAGCTTTCTTT
CASSKGGGTEAFF
>NA|TRBJ1-2|NA|TRBV28
TGTGCCAGCAGACCCTGGACAGCTAACTATGGCTACACCTTC
CASRPWTANYGYTF
>TRBD1|TRBJ1-4|NA|TRBV2
TGTGCCAGCCTGACGGACAGGTTTGATAGTGAAAAACTGTTTTTT
CASLTDRFDSEKLFF
>NA|TRBJ2-1|NA|TRBV7-2
TGTGCCAGCAGCTCTAGGAGATCCCCCTACAATGAGCAGTTCTTC
CASSSRRSPYNEQFF
>NA|TRBJ2-5|NA|TRBV7-9
TGTGCCAGCAGCTGGGCCTCGGAGACCCAGTACTTC
CASSWASETQYF
>TRBD1|TRBJ2-5|NA|TRBV7-2
TGTGCCAGGGCCAATGAAGACAGGGGAGAGACCCAGTACTTC
CARANEDRGETQYF
>TRBD1|TRBJ1-1|few|TRBV6-2/TRBV6-3
TGTGCCAGCAGTTACCAGACAGGGGCGCTGTTCTTT
CASSYQTGALFF
>NA|TRBJ2-1|many|TRBV19
TGTGCCAGTATGGAGAGGTACAATGAGCAGTTCTTC
CASMERYNEQFF
>TRBD2|TRBJ2-1|NA|TRBV4-2
TGTGCCAGCAGCCCGCAATCGGGACTAGCCGGACCGGGGCAGTTCTTC
CASSPQSGLAGPGQFF
>TRBD1|TRBJ2-3|NA|TRBV30
TGTGCCTGGAGTGGACAGGGATCAGATACGCAGTATTTT
CAWSGQGSDTQYF
>NA|TRBJ2-5|once|TRBV5-6
TGTGCCAGCAGCTTGTTACAAGAGACCCAGTACTTC
CASSLLQETQYF
>TRBD1|TRBJ2-1|NA|TRBV25-1
TGTGCCAGCAGTGCAAGACCCGGGACAGGGATCAATGAGCAGTTCTTC
CASSARPGTGINEQFF
>TRBD1|TRBJ1-3|NA|TRBV11-3
TGTGCCAGCAGCGGGACAGGCTCTGGAAACACCATATATTTT
CASSGTGSGNTIYF
>NA|TRBJ1-1|few|TRBV12-3/TRBV12-4
TGTGCCAGCAGTTTCGAGGGAGAAGCTTTCTTT
CASSFEGEAFF
>NA|TRBJ1-1|NA|TRBV7-2
TGTGCCAGCAGCTTCGAGGGTTCGAACACTGAAGCTTTCTTT
CASSFEGSNTEAFF
>NA|TRBJ1-2|NA|TRBV4-3
TGCGCCAGCAGCCAAGAGACAGCTAACTATGGCTACACCTTC
CASSQETANYGYTF
>TRBD2|TRBJ2-3|NA|TRBV5-4
TGTGCCAGCAGCCTGGCCGCCGCTAGCGGGGGGCATACGCAGTATTTT
CASSLAAASGGHTQYF
>NA|TRBJ2-3|NA|TRBV1
TGCACCAGCAGCCAAGATTACTCTGATCGCACAGATACGCAGTATTTT
CTSSQDYSDRTDTQYF
>NA|TRBJ2-3|NA|TRBV5-4
TGTGCCAGCAGCGGCGAGGCTAGCTGGAATACGCAGTATTTT
CASSGEASWNTQYF
>TRBD1|TRBJ2-5|NA|TRBV7-8
TGTGCCAGCAGCTTAGGCACAGGGGGTCAAGAGACCCAGTACTTC
CASSLGTGGQETQYF
>TRBD1|TRBJ1-6|NA|TRBV4-3
TGCGCCAGCAGCCAATACGTACAGGGGGCCAACTATAATTCACCCCTCCACTTT
CASSQYVQGANYNSPLHF
>NA|TRBJ2-3|NA|TRBV27
TGTGCCAGCATCAGGGTAGATACGCAGTATTTT
CASIRVDTQYF
>NA|TRBJ1-6|NA|TRBV3-1/TRBV3-2
TGTGCCAGCAGCCAAGGAGAGAGCTCCTATAATTCACCCCTCCACTTT
CASSQGESSYNSPLHF
>NA|TRBJ2-7|once|TRBV29-1
TGCAGCGTTGAAGACGGGGGTGGCGAGCAGTACTTC
CSVEDGGGEQYF
>NA|TRBJ2-7|NA|TRBV9
TGTGCCAGCAGCGTTGGGGGGCAGGGGGCCTACGAGCAGTACTTC
CASSVGGQGAYEQYF